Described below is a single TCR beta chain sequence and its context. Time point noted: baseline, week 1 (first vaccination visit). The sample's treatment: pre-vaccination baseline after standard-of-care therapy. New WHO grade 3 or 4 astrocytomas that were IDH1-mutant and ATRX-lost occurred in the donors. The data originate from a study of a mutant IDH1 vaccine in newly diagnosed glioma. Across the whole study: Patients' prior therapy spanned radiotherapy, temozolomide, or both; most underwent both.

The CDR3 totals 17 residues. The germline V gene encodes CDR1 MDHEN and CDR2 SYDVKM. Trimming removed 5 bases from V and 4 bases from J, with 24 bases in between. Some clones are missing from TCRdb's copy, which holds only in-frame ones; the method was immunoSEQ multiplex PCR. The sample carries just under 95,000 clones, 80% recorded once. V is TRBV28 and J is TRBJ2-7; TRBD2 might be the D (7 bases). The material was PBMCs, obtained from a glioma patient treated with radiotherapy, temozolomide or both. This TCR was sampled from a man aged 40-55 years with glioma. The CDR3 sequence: CASSPTGAWRERYEQYF. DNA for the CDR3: TGTGCCAGCAGTCCGACAGGCGCATGGCGGGAGCGGTACGAGCAGTACTTC. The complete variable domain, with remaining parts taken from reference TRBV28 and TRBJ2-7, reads DVKVTQSSRYLVKRTGEKVFLECVQDMDHENMFWYRQDPGLGLRLIYFSYDVKMKEKGDIPEGYSVSREKKERFSLILESASTNQTSMYLCASSPTGAWRERYEQYFGPGTRLTVT.